The clone carrying this T cell receptor (beta chain) was seen a single time. Patients underwent thyroid surgery, and none had received any treatment before it. This specimen belongs to a study of metastatic and nonmetastatic thyroid tumors. On the study more broadly: Where malignant and benign thyroid patients were concerned, repertoires were compared across blood and tumor or nodule tissue.

Between the trimmed V and J ends, which lost 5 bases and 2 bases, there was a span of 7 bases. Germline V gives CDR1 DFQATT, CDR2 SNEGSKA (reference sequence). CDR3 size: 11 residues. Methods used by the authors: Using the CDR3 differences seen across clinicopathological groups, the authors built a distant-metastasis classifier for papillary thyroid cancer, which was meant to discriminate distant-metastatic patients. MiXCR re-clonotyped the PCR reads for TCRdb. The V and J calls and clone size come from TCRdb's table, not from the authors' own analysis. The sample holds approximately 8,000 clones; about 32% are singletons and the top ten take approximately 19%.

J is TRBJ2-7 and V is TRBV20-1; D is undetermined. This TCR was recovered from a female donor with papillary thyroid cancer or a benign thyroid nodule (not recorded which). Some clones in this sample may be carry-over from other donors' samples. The material sequenced was tumor tissue. The chain's CDR3 is CSASPTYEQYF. The CDR3 bases are TGCAGTGCTTCCCCTACCTACGAGCAGTACTTC.